This entry lists 11 T cell receptor delta chains sequenced from one sample in a study of Vδ1+ human thymocytes. Study-level findings and limits: Thymic TRG and TRD repertoires appeared highly polyclonal, with Gaussian CDR3 length distributions.

Sequences come from RNA converted to cDNA by reverse transcription. The CDR3 regions were amplified by multiplex PCR from V-gene primers to a constant-region primer. TCRdb reprocessed the multiplex PCR reads through CATT. The sample comprises about 75,000 delta-chain clones, more than 30% of which are singletons, and approximately 0.3% rests with the top ten. For these receptors, no antigen is known. The sequencing input was Vdelta1+ gamma-delta thymocytes from the thymus. Subset: FACS-sorted CD3+ TCRalphabeta- TCRVdelta1+ TCRVdelta2- thymocytes. The receptors originated from a boy under two years old who had congenital heart surgery.

Regarding this clone: This sample also contains other DNA sequences that code for the same CDR3. The genes are TRDV1 and TRDJ1; D gene unclear. Trimming stripped 2 bases from V and 0 bases from J, with 19 bases between. This CDR3 has 18 residues. The germline gives CDR1 TSWWSYY, CDR2 QGS. The CDR3 region has the DNA TGTGCTCTTGGGGAAGTAAACCCCCGGGGTCGTTACACCGATAAACTCATCTTT. It yields the protein CALGEVNPRGRYTDKLIF.

In this sample, this clone turned up a few times. The chain uses TRDV1 and TRDJ1; D is perhaps TRDD3 (6 bases). Germline-derived CDR1 and CDR2 are TSWWSYY and QGS. V lost 6 bases and J lost 4, with 30 bases in between. This CDR3 comprises 19 residues. The CDR3, as DNA: TGTGCTCTTGGAGAAGGGATTACTGGGTCGATCCCTTACGGCGATAAACTCATCTTT. Translation: CALGEGITGSIPYGDKLIF.

The V and J genes are TRDV1 and TRDJ1; 10 nucleotides match TRDD3. The CDR3 runs to 19 residues. Germline lookup yields CDR1 TSWWSYY and CDR2 QGS. Trimming at V came to 2 bases and at J to 3 bases, leaving 15 bases not matched to a gene. CDR3 residues: CALGEAFGVLGDTADKLIF. The DNA for the CDR3 is TGTGCTCTTGGGGAAGCCTTCGGAGTATTGGGGGATACAGCCGATAAACTCATCTTT.

V is TRDV1 and J is TRDJ1, with TRDD3 matching over 7 bases. The CDR3 runs to 16 residues. The V gene end was trimmed by 1 base and the J gene end by 2 bases; junction bases not matched to a gene: 7. CDR1 and CDR2 (germline): TSWWSYY, QGS. The CDR3 region is CALGEQVGILTDKLIF. In DNA form, the CDR3 reads TGTGCTCTTGGGGAACAAGTCGGGATACTAACCGATAAACTCATCTTT.

The chain recombines TRDV1 with TRDJ1; 11 bases fit TRDD3. V trimming: 0 bases; J trimming: 3 bases; junction bases outside the gene matches: 36. This CDR3 has 27 amino acids. Germline CDR1 is TSWWSYY and CDR2 is QGS. The CDR3 loop reads CALGELRPSSIQSLYLNWGIAPDKLIF. The CDR3, as DNA: TGTGCTCTTGGGGAACTGAGGCCTTCCTCTATACAGTCTTTGTACCTGAACTGGGGGATAGCCCCCGATAAACTCATCTTT.

The V and J genes are TRDV1 and TRDJ1, with TRDD3 matching over 9 bases. Looked up from germline, CDR1 is TSWWSYY and CDR2 is QGS. CDR3 length equals 21 residues. The V and J ends lost 0 bases and 0 bases, in that order; junction bases with no gene match: 17. The CDR3: CALGELLALRLLGEDTDKLIF. CDR3 bases: TGTGCTCTTGGGGAACTCCTGGCCCTTCGCCTACTGGGGGAAGACACCGATAAACTCATCTTT.

The chain is built from TRDV1 and TRDJ1, with a possible D match to TRDD2 (5 bases). This CDR3 spans 18 amino acids. The V gene's germline CDR1 is TSWWSYY and CDR2 QGS. Between the trimmed V and J ends, which lost 0 bases and 2 bases, there was a span of 19 bases. The CDR3 region has the DNA TGTGCTCTTGGGGAACTCCCCGGCCTTCAGCGGGTGACCGATAAACTCATCTTT. The encoded protein is CALGELPGLQRVTDKLIF.

This clone was observed a few times. The chain recombines TRDV1 with TRDJ1, with a possible D match to TRDD3 (5 bases). This CDR3 has 18 residues. The ends were cut back, 5 bases at V and 1 base at J, with 23 bases in the middle. Germline V CDR1 and CDR2: TSWWSYY, QGS. In DNA, the CDR3 is TGTGCTCTTGGGTGTCCCTCCCGGACGAGGGGACCCACCGATAAACTCATCTTT. This gives the protein CALGCPSRTRGPTDKLIF.

The chain has TRDV2 and TRDJ1; 10 nucleotides align to TRDD3. CDR3 length equals 17 residues. Germline V gene sequence: CDR1 GEAIGNYY, CDR2 EKD. V lost 4 bases, J lost 3 bases, and 13 bases stayed unmatched. The CDR3 is CACDFTGGFQVADKLIF. The CDR3 nucleotides are TGTGCCTGTGATTTTACTGGGGGATTTCAGGTGGCCGATAAACTCATCTTT.

The chain uses TRDV1 and TRDJ1; D may be TRDD3 (5 bases). There are 23 residues in the CDR3. V was pared by 4 bases and J by 3 bases, with 39 bases between. CDR1 is TSWWSYY and CDR2 is QGS in the germline V gene. This CDR3 reads CALGGRFHNCTGTPLSSPDKLIF. In DNA form, the CDR3 reads TGTGCTCTTGGGGGAAGATTCCACAATTGTACTGGTACACCCCTCAGCTCCCCCGATAAACTCATCTTT.

The genes are TRDV1 and TRDJ1; 7 nucleotides line up with TRDD3. Germline-derived CDR1 and CDR2 are TSWWSYY and QGS. Germline trimming cut 1 base from V and 5 bases from J; bases unmatched to any gene: 31. The CDR3 covers 23 residues. The CDR3, as DNA: TGTGCTCTTGGGGAACACCATCGGTTTCTAAAGGAGTGCTGGGGGGCCTATCGGGATAAACTCATCTTT. It is translated as CALGEHHRFLKECWGAYRDKLIF.